This T cell receptor beta chain was captured by sequencing in a study of cytomegalovirus exposure and HLA in healthy donors. Study-wide results and limits: When the data were analyzed later, several of the most significant clusters appeared to be linked to common viral pathogens. In vitro testing confirmed a few CMV-associated chains as specific for CMV antigens.

Use of 60 Vbeta and 13 Jbeta primers characterized the PCR. The table came from immunoSEQ multiplex PCR; TCRdb's copy has only in-frame clones and leaves some out. This sample has 150,000 to 200,000 clones; about 80% occur once, and the top ten carry around 15%. On this clone itself: Its antigen is not identified.

V was pared by 5 bases and J by 3 bases, with 4 bases of the junction left unmatched. The CDR3 totals 13 residues. Germline V gene sequence: CDR1 SGHNT, CDR2 YENEEA. The chain links TRBV11-3 to TRBJ2-7, with 7 nucleotides matching TRBD1. The source is a man over 45 in good health and CMV-seropositive. Sequenced input: PBMCs. CDR3 nucleotide sequence: TGTGCCAGCAGCCCCCGGACAGGCTACGAGCAGTACTTC. As protein: CASSPRTGYEQYF.